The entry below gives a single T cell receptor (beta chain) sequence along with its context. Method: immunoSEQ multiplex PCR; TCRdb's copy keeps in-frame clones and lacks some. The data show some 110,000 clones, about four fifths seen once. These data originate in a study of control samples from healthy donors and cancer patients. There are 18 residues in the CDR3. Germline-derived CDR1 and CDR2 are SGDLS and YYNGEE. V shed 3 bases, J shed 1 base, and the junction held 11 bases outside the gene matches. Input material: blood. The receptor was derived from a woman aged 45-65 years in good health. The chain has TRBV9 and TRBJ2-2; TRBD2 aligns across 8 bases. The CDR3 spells CASSGLNLGRENTGELFF. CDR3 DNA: TGTGCCAGCAGCGGATTAAACCTCGGGAGGGAGAACACCGGGGAGCTGTTTTTT.